Listed below are T cell receptor beta chains from one sample, sequenced in a study of OX40 agonist ivuxolimab in advanced cancers. Some clones are missing from TCRdb's copy, which holds only in-frame ones; the method was immunoSEQ multiplex PCR. The sample shows fewer than 95,000 clones, about 90% of them seen only once. Sample: CD4+ or CD8+ T cells sorted from blood, taken in a trial of the OX40 agonist ivuxolimab. These receptor sequences come from an adult with an advanced solid tumor such as melanoma, head and neck, liver or kidney cancer. Both conserved end residues are part of each CDR3. Each record gives: J gene, D gene, V gene, CDR3 length, clone size, CDR3 DNA, CDR3 protein. A D gene is named only where the DNA matches it firmly. Expanded clones get a size class; other rows say once, few or many, or leave the size out.

TRBJ1-1,NA,TRBV7-9,17,few,TGTGCCAGCAGCTTAGTTGACAGAGCCGTCATGAACACTGAAGCTTTCTTT,CASSLVDRAVMNTEAFF
TRBJ1-5,TRBD1,TRBV28,16,NA,TGTGCCAGCAGCGACAGTTGGACAGGCATCAATCAGCCCCAGCATTTT,CASSDSWTGINQPQHF
TRBJ2-7,TRBD2,TRBV7-2,15,NA,TGTGCCAGCAGCTTAGGCGGCGGGAGTGTCTACGAGCAGTACTTC,CASSLGGGSVYEQYF
TRBJ2-2,NA,TRBV14,18,NA,TGTGCCAGCAGCCAAGGTGTCGTGGCTAGGAAGGCGGACGGGGAGCTGTTTTTT,CASSQGVVARKADGELFF
TRBJ2-3,TRBD2,TRBV5-6,16,NA,TGTGCCAGCAGCAGTCTGATCCTAGCGGGACAAGATACGCAGTATTTT,CASSSLILAGQDTQYF
TRBJ2-1,TRBD2,TRBV10-3,14,NA,TGTGCCATCAGTAATAGCGGGGGAGTCAATGAGCAGTTCTTC,CAISNSGGVNEQFF
TRBJ2-7,NA,TRBV13,15,NA,TGTGCCAGCAGCTTACCTAATACAGGGTCCTACGAGCAGTACTTC,CASSLPNTGSYEQYF
TRBJ1-1,NA,TRBV6-5,11,NA,TGTGCCAGCGGGACAAACACTGAAGCTTTCTTT,CASGTNTEAFF
TRBJ2-1,TRBD2,TRBV7-3,18,NA,TGTGCCAGCAGCTGGGGACTAGCGCCAATTAGCTCCTACAATGAGCAGTTCTTC,CASSWGLAPISSYNEQFF
TRBJ1-6,NA,TRBV5-1,14,NA,TGCGCCAGCAGCTTGGGGACGGTAAATTCACCCCTCCACTTT,CASSLGTVNSPLHF
TRBJ2-7,NA,TRBV27,14,NA,TGTGCCAGCAGCTTCCGGGACTTTGACTACGAGCAGTACTTC,CASSFRDFDYEQYF
TRBJ2-5,NA,TRBV30,10,NA,TGTGCCTGGGGGCGAGAGACCCAGTACTTC,CAWGRETQYF
TRBJ2-7,TRBD2,TRBV5-4,15,NA,TGTGCCAGCAGGCGACTAGCGGGGGATAGGTGGGAGCAGTACTTC,CASRRLAGDRWEQYF
TRBJ2-3,NA,TRBV4-2,16,NA,TGTGCCAGCAGCCAGACCCAGGGTGGTGAGACAGATACGCAGTATTTT,CASSQTQGGETDTQYF
TRBJ2-1,TRBD2,TRBV6-4,17,NA,TGTGCCAGCAGTGTACAGGCTAGCGGGAGCTCCTACAATGAGCAGTTCTTC,CASSVQASGSSYNEQFF
TRBJ2-1,TRBD2,TRBV6-1,16,NA,TGTGCCAGCAGTGCGAAGACTAGCGGGAGAAGCAATGAGCAGTTCTTC,CASSAKTSGRSNEQFF
TRBJ1-2,TRBD1,TRBV28,14,NA,TGTGCCAGCAGACCGACAGGGGCTCGCTATGGCTACACCTTC,CASRPTGARYGYTF
TRBJ2-1,TRBD2,TRBV5-1,17,NA,TGCGCCAGCAGCACCCTGCCCGGGACTAGTTCAGGGAATGAGCAGTTCTTC,CASSTLPGTSSGNEQFF
TRBJ1-5,NA,TRBV30,14,NA,TGTGCCTGGAGTGTAGGGCAGATAAATCAGCCCCAGCATTTT,CAWSVGQINQPQHF
TRBJ2-1,TRBD1,TRBV7-3,18,NA,TGTGCCAGCAGCTTAACTCCTTCGGGACAGGGAATCAATAATGAGCAGTTCTTC,CASSLTPSGQGINNEQFF
TRBJ2-1,NA,TRBV7-2,16,NA,TGTGCCAGCAGCCCATCCTATGGGGCTCAGTACAATGAGCAGTTCTTC,CASSPSYGAQYNEQFF
TRBJ2-5,NA,TRBV9,14,NA,TGTGCCAGCAGCGTGGGCCCCCTGGGGGAGACCCAGTACTTC,CASSVGPLGETQYF
TRBJ2-1,NA,TRBV7-9,14,NA,TGTGCCAGCTGCCCTTCCGGGAGAGACAATGAGCAGTTCTTC,CASCPSGRDNEQFF
TRBJ2-3,NA,TRBV10-3,13,NA,TGTGCCATCAATTACGGGGCGGAAGATACGCAGTATTTT,CAINYGAEDTQYF
TRBJ2-7,TRBD1,TRBV7-8,15,NA,TGTGCCAGCAGCTTACTAGGGACAGGCACCTACGAGCAGTACTTC,CASSLLGTGTYEQYF
TRBJ2-2,TRBD1,TRBV27,17,once,TGTGCCAGCAGTTTCTATGGGGGACAGGGGGCAAGCGGGGAGCTGTTTTTT,CASSFYGGQGASGELFF
TRBJ2-1,NA,TRBV7-9,17,once,TGTGCCAGCAGCTTCTTTTATCGGGGCGGGTCCTACAATGAGCAGTTCTTC,CASSFFYRGGSYNEQFF
TRBJ1-5,NA,TRBV6-5,15,NA,TGTGCCAGCAGTCCCCAGCAGGGTAACAATCAGCCCCAGCATTTT,CASSPQQGNNQPQHF
TRBJ2-1,TRBD2,TRBV5-1,16,NA,TGCGCCAGCAGCATGGTACTAGCGGGAGGTGTCAATGAGCAGTTCTTC,CASSMVLAGGVNEQFF
TRBJ2-7,NA,TRBV11-2,15,NA,TGTGCCAGCAGCTTAGATCCCAGCAGGTCCTACGAGCAGTACTTC,CASSLDPSRSYEQYF
TRBJ2-2,TRBD2,TRBV19,17,NA,TGTGCCAGTAGTATAGGACTAGCGGGAACGAACACCGGGGAGCTGTTTTTT,CASSIGLAGTNTGELFF
TRBJ2-3,TRBD2,TRBV7-9,15,NA,TGTGCCAGCAGTCCCCCGGGGACTAGTTCTGATACGCAGTATTTT,CASSPPGTSSDTQYF
TRBJ2-7,NA,TRBV7-8,15,NA,TGTGCCAGCAGCTTAGGGGGATACAGGAGACACGAGCAGTACTTC,CASSLGGYRRHEQYF
TRBJ2-1,TRBD2,TRBV7-8,16,NA,TGTGCCAGCAGCTACCCGGCTAGCGGGTGGGGCAATGAGCAGTTCTTC,CASSYPASGWGNEQFF
TRBJ1-1,TRBD1,TRBV18,18,NA,TGTGCCAGCTCACCGAGGAAAATGGGGGAGGGGGCGGGCACTGAAGCTTTCTTT,CASSPRKMGEGAGTEAFF
TRBJ2-5,TRBD1,TRBV9,17,NA,TGTGCCAGCAGCGTAGCCCCCCACGGGACAGGACAAGAGACCCAGTACTTC,CASSVAPHGTGQETQYF
TRBJ2-1,NA,TRBV18,15,NA,TGTGCCAGCTCACTCTCCGGGAGCTCCTACAATGAGCAGTTCTTC,CASSLSGSSYNEQFF
TRBJ2-5,NA,TRBV30,14,NA,TGTGCCTGGAGTGTACGTTACTCTCGGGAGACCCAGTACTTC,CAWSVRYSRETQYF
TRBJ2-3,NA,TRBV18,14,NA,TGTGCCAGCTCACGGGGAAACAGGGCAGATACGCAGTATTTT,CASSRGNRADTQYF
TRBJ1-1,TRBD1,TRBV7-2,16,NA,TGTGCCAGCAGCCTTACCGGGACAGGGATCGGCACTGAAGCTTTCTTT,CASSLTGTGIGTEAFF
TRBJ1-1,NA,TRBV11-2,15,NA,TGTGCCAGCATGTCCGTCCGGGGGGCGAACACTGAAGCTTTCTTT,CASMSVRGANTEAFF
TRBJ2-3,NA,TRBV29-1,12,once,TGCAGCGCTTGGGGGGTTACAGATACGCAGTATTTT,CSAWGVTDTQYF
TRBJ2-1,TRBD2,TRBV28,15,NA,TGTGCCAGCGGGGTAGCGGGAGGGAAATACAATGAGCAGTTCTTC,CASGVAGGKYNEQFF
TRBJ2-4,TRBD2,TRBV10-3,20,NA,TGTGCCATCAGTGAGAGAACGACTAGCGGGGTAGGGCTAGCCAAAAACATTCAGTACTTC,CAISERTTSGVGLAKNIQYF
TRBJ1-5,TRBD1,TRBV5-6,13,NA,TGTGCCAGCAGCTTGGCAGGGGGACAGCCCCAGCATTTT,CASSLAGGQPQHF
TRBJ1-6,NA,TRBV5-1,14,once,TGCGCCAGCAGCTTGGACCTCCTGCGGTCACCCCTCCACTTT,CASSLDLLRSPLHF
TRBJ2-1,TRBD2,TRBV7-2,17,NA,TGTGCCAGCAGCTCCTTACTAGCGCCAAGCTCCTACAATGAGCAGTTCTTC,CASSSLLAPSSYNEQFF